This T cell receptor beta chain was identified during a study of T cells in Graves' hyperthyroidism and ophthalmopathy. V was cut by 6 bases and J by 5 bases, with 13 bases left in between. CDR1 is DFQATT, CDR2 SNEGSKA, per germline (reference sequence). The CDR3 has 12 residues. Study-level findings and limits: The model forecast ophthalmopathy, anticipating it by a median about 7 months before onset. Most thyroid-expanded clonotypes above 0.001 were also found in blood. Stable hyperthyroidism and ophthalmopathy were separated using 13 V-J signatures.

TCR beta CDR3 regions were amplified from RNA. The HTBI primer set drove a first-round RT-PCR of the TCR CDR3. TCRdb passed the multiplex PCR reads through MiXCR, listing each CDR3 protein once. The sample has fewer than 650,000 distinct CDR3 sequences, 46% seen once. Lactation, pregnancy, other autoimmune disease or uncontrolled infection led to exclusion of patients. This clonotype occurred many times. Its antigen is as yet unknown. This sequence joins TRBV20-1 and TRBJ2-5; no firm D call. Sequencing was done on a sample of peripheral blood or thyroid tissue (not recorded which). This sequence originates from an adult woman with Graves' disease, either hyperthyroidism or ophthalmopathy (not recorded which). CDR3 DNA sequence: TGCAGTGCCCCCCCCACTCTGGAGACCCAGTACTTC. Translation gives CSAPPTLETQYF.